This T cell receptor beta chain derives from a study of shared clonotypes between healthy human individuals. About the study: Each donor's CD8 memory used one plate, CD8 naive two, each CD4 subset three. Study observations and caveats: Richness estimates generally favored naive over memory subsets.

None of the donors, who were healthy HIV-negative adults, had recently had acute infections or vaccinations. The table came from immunoSEQ multiplex PCR; TCRdb's copy has only in-frame clones and leaves some out. The sample includes under 2.5 million clones, 92% of them seen just once. A remark on this clone: Its antigen is as yet unknown.

The CDR3 runs to 14 residues. Trimming stripped 4 bases from V and 4 bases from J, with 15 bases between. Germline V gene lookup returns CDR1 SGHRS and CDR2 YFSETQ. V is TRBV5-1 and J is TRBJ2-7; D is undetermined. The TCR sequence derives from a man younger than 30 in good health. Some clones in this sample may be carry-over from other donors' samples. The sample taken for sequencing was naive CD4+ T cells from PBMCs. Subset in this sample: CD45RA+ positively selected. The CDR3, as DNA: TGCGCCAGCAGCCCCCCCCAAGGTTCTTACGAGCAGTACTTC. Translated: CASSPPQGSYEQYF.